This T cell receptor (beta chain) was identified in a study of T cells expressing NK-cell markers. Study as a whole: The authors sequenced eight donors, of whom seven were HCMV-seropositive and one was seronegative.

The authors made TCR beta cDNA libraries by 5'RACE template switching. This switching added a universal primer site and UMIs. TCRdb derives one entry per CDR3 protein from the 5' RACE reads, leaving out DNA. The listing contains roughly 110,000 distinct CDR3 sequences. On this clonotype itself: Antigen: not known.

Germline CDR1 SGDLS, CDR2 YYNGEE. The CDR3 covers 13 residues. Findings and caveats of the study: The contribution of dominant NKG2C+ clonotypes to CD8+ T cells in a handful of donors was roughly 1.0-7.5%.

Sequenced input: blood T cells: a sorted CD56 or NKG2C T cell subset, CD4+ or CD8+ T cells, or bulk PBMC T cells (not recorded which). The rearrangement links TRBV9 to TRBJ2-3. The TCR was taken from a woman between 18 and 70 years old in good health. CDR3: CASSAEGSDTQYF.